The TCR beta chain described here comes from a study of monozygotic twins with inflammatory bowel disease. Points from the study as a whole: Healthy co-twins showed greater TCRbeta diversity (inverse Simpson) than IBD patients. Immunosuppressive treatments differing between patients may have added repertoire variability.

Turning to this clonotype: The antigen remains undetermined.

Template switching incorporated UMIs with a 6-nucleotide sample barcode. From the 5' RACE reads, TCRdb lists one entry per CDR3 protein and no DNA. This sample carries over 120,000 distinct CDR3 sequences, with more than 1% going to the ten biggest clones. From whole blood, total RNA was isolated without any sorting of T cells. Germline CDR1 is SNHLY and CDR2 is FYNNEI. This CDR3 has 14 residues. The chain has TRBV2 and TRBJ1-1. What was sequenced was blood. The sequence was obtained from a human donor with ulcerative colitis or Crohn's disease, or a healthy co-twin of an affected twin (not recorded which). The CDR3 sequence: CASSASQPNTEAFF.